The 26 T cell receptor beta chains below come from one sample, sequenced in a study of cytomegalovirus exposure and HLA in healthy donors (dated by TCRdb to between 2016 and 2019). The library was built by means of the immunoSEQ multiplex PCR assay. For the multiplex PCR, a mixture combining 60 forward primers for TCR Vbeta segments and 13 reverse primers for TCR Jbeta segments was used. TCRdb provides this immuneACCESS table in a form limited to in-frame rearrangements. Some clones are lacking; in checked studies, under half of them reflect an unresolved V gene, and why the rest are absent is not known. This sample holds about 120,000 clones; roughly 80% were observed only once. The ten largest clones take up 25% to 35% of the sample. Sequencing was carried out using PBMCs. The receptors stem from a man in his sixties in good health and CMV-seropositive.

The V call is TRBV19, the J call TRBJ2-4, with D possibly being TRBD1 (5 bases). V lost 3 bases, J lost 4 bases, and 13 bases lay in between. Germline values: CDR1 LNHDA, CDR2 SQIVND (reference sequence). The CDR3 is made up of 15 amino acids. This CDR3 is CASSIWGVGKNIQYF. DNA of the CDR3: TGTGCCAGTAGTATTTGGGGCGTGGGAAAAAACATTCAGTACTTC.

The J gene is TRBJ2-7, the V gene TRBV7-2, with 9 bases matching TRBD1. This CDR3 contains 14 residues. Germline values: CDR1 SGHTA, CDR2 FQGNSA. The J segment lost 5 bases and the V segment lost 3 bases, leaving 5 bases of the junction unmatched. CDR3 bases: TGTGCCAGCAGCTTTGACAGGGGGGTCGACGAGCAGTACTTC. It is translated as CASSFDRGVDEQYF.

J is TRBJ1-2 and V is TRBV6-5; D is perhaps TRBD1 (6 bases). V was shortened by 8 bases and J by 8 bases, with 21 bases between the two germline ends. The CDR3 totals 14 residues. Looked up from germline, CDR1 is MNHEY and CDR2 is SVGAGI. CDR3 sequence (DNA): TGTGCCAGCTCAGGGGCGACCCCATCCCTCGGCTACACCTTC. Amino acids: CASSGATPSLGYTF.

This chain uses TRBV6-1 with TRBJ1-3, with D possibly being TRBD1 (5 bases). The CDR3 contains 15 residues. V lost 5 bases to trimming and J lost 0 bases, with 11 bases between them. Germline V gives CDR1 MNHNS, CDR2 SASEGT. The CDR3 region is CASSKGLSSGNTIYF. CDR3 coding DNA: TGTGCCAGCAGTAAGGGACTCTCCTCTGGAAACACCATATATTTT.

The chain joins TRBV7-8 to TRBJ2-1; 8 nucleotides match TRBD2. CDR1 SGHVS and CDR2 FQNEAQ come from the germline V gene. This CDR3 comprises 15 residues. Losses at the gene ends were 1 base for V and 7 bases for J; bases not matched to a gene: 6. CDR3 DNA: TGTGCCAGCAGCTTAGATGGGACTAGGTCGAATGAGCAGTTCTTC. It is translated as CASSLDGTRSNEQFF. Variable domain in full (rest from reference TRBV7-8 and TRBJ2-1): GAGVSQSPRYKVAKRGQDVALRCDPISGHVSLFWYQQALGQGPEFLTYFQNEAQLDKSGLPSDRFFAERPEGSVSTLKIQRTQQEDSAVYLCASSLDGTRSNEQFFGPGTRLTVL.

This sequence joins TRBV6-6 and TRBJ1-5; the D gene is possibly TRBD1 (5 bases). This CDR3 is 16 amino acids long. The germline V gene has CDR1 MNHNY and CDR2 SVGAGI (reference sequence). V was trimmed by 0 bases and J by 3 bases, leaving 12 bases between them. The CDR3 region is CASSYSAGLVNQPQHF. The CDR3, as DNA: TGTGCCAGCAGTTACTCCGCGGGGCTTGTCAATCAGCCCCAGCATTTT.

In the case of this clone: Other DNA variants within this sample encode the same CDR3. The chain has TRBV14 and TRBJ1-2; D unresolved. CDR3 length equals 13 residues. CDR1 and CDR2 (germline): SGHDN, FVKESK. V lost 2 bases and J 8 bases, leaving 12 bases between the germline ends. Here the CDR3 DNA reads TGTGCCAGCAGCCAAAGGACTGCCTACGGCTACACCTTC. Residues: CASSQRTAYGYTF.

The rearrangement uses TRBV6-1 and TRBJ1-1, with a weak D call TRBD1 (6 bases). V was clipped by 2 bases and J by 14 bases, with 15 bases between them. CDR1 MNHNS and CDR2 SASEGT come from the germline V gene. This CDR3 spans 12 amino acids. The DNA for the CDR3 is TGTGCCAGCAGTGAATTGACAAGAACAGGGTTCTTT. Amino acid sequence: CASSELTRTGFF.

V is TRBV4-1 and J is TRBJ2-1, with 7 bases aligning to TRBD2. The CDR3 runs to 18 residues. The germline V gene encodes CDR1 MGHRA and CDR2 YSYEKL. V lost 0 bases and J lost 4; bases outside the gene matches: 12. DNA for the CDR3: TGCGCCAGCAGCCAAGATAGAGGGTCGGGGGGATCGTACAATGAGCAGTTCTTC. The encoded protein is CASSQDRGSGGSYNEQFF.

This rearrangement joins TRBV6-6 to TRBJ2-1; 8 nucleotides agree with TRBD2. The germline V gene has CDR1 MNHNY and CDR2 SVGAGI (reference sequence). J was trimmed by 3 bases and V by 6 bases; bases with no gene match: 7. CDR3 size: 15 residues. CDR3 DNA sequence: TGTGCCAGCAGCTCCAGCGGGGGTTACTACAATGAGCAGTTCTTC. It yields the protein CASSSSGGYYNEQFF.

There are a few counts of this clone. V and J are TRBV18 and TRBJ2-1; 7 bases are a match to TRBD1. Trimming took 6 bases from V and 0 from J; bases not matched to a gene: 8. CDR1 KGHSH and CDR2 LQKENI come from the germline V gene. CDR3 length: 16 residues. In DNA form, the CDR3 reads TGTGCCAGCTCGCCGAGGAAGGGGGCCTCCTACAATGAGCAGTTCTTC. This encodes CASSPRKGASYNEQFF.

The CDR3 region is CASSGQYNQPQHF. The CDR3, as DNA: TGTGCCAGCAGTGGACAGTACAATCAGCCCCAGCATTTT. The V and J genes are TRBV2 and TRBJ1-5; possible D gene TRBD1, 5 bases. CDR3 length equals 13 residues. From germline, CDR1 is SNHLY and CDR2 FYNNEI. Trimming removed 4 bases at V and 3 bases at J, with 7 bases between.

This chain connects TRBV10-3 to TRBJ1-1, with 10 bases aligning to TRBD1. The CDR3 runs 16 residues. CDR1 is ENHRY and CDR2 is SYGVKD in the germline V gene. The V gene end was trimmed by 6 bases and the J gene end by 6 bases; junction bases not matched to a gene: 13. The CDR3 spells CAISLTFRDRGSEAFF. In DNA, the CDR3 is TGTGCCATCAGCCTTACCTTCCGGGACAGGGGTTCTGAAGCTTTCTTT.

A few counts support this clone. This rearrangement joins TRBV18 to TRBJ1-1; the match to TRBD1 covers 7 bases. The germline gives CDR1 KGHSH, CDR2 LQKENI. The CDR3 is 14 residues long. J was trimmed by 10 bases and V by 3 bases; bases with no gene match: 11. The CDR3 DNA follows: TGTGCCAGCTCACCCCCAGACAGGGTCATGCGAGCTTTCTTT. Residues: CASSPPDRVMRAFF.

Only a few counts were recorded for this clone. The rearrangement joins TRBV5-4 to TRBJ2-1, with D maybe TRBD2 (5 bases). The CDR3 is made up of 16 amino acids. V lost 3 bases to trimming and J lost 7 bases, with 20 bases between them. Germline assignment: CDR1 SGHNT and CDR2 YYREEE (reference sequence). The CDR3 nucleotides are TGTGCCAGCAGCTCCCCCGGGGTCCACGCGGGTAATGAGCAGTTCTTC. Amino acids: CASSSPGVHAGNEQFF.

The chain couples TRBV4-2 to TRBJ1-6; D might be TRBD1 (6 bases). The germline gives CDR1 LGHNA, CDR2 YNFKEQ. The CDR3 covers 14 residues. V gave up 4 bases and J gave up 7 bases, with 11 bases separating them. For the CDR3, the DNA is TGTGCCAGCAGCCCTACAGGGCGAAATTCACCCCTCCACTTT. This translates into CASSPTGRNSPLHF.

The genes are TRBV5-4 and TRBJ2-7, with unresolved D. Germline V gene sequence: CDR1 SGHNT, CDR2 YYREEE (reference sequence). The CDR3 runs 16 residues. Trimming took 4 bases from V and 1 from J, leaving 18 bases between them. In DNA, the CDR3 is TGTGCCAGCAGCCCACTCGCGGCGGCGCCTTCCTACGAGCAGTACTTC. Translating it yields CASSPLAAAPSYEQYF.

The chain carries TRBV13 and TRBJ2-5; 8 bases line up with TRBD2. The last part of the DNA fits TRBJ2-7 better; the J call may be wrong. Germline CDR1 reads PRHDT; CDR2 reads FYEKMQ (reference sequence). This CDR3 is built from 15 residues. The CDR3 nucleotides are TGTGCCAGCAGCTTAGCTGAGACTAGCGAATACGAGCAGTACTTC. It specifies CASSLAETSEYEQYF.

The genes are TRBV28 and TRBJ2-3; D gene unclear. V gave up 7 bases and J gave up 12 bases, with 20 bases separating them. The CDR3 length is 13 residues. Germline loops: CDR1 MDHEN, CDR2 SYDVKM. CDR3 sequence reads: CASTPLTSQSQYF. The CDR3 nucleotides are TGTGCCAGCACCCCCCTCACTTCCCAAAGTCAGTATTTT. Full variable domain (rest looked up from reference TRBV28 and TRBJ2-3): DVKVTQSSRYLVKRTGEKVFLECVQDMDHENMFWYRQDPGLGLRLIYFSYDVKMKEKGDIPEGYSVSREKKERFSLILESASTNQTSMYLCASTPLTSQSQYFGPGTRLTVL.

The gene calls are TRBV9 and TRBJ1-2, with TRBD1 matching 8 bases. The CDR3 length is 14 residues. Germline V gene sequence: CDR1 SGDLS, CDR2 YYNGEE. Trimming removed 5 bases from V and 4 bases from J; junction bases left unmatched: 7. In nucleotides, the CDR3 is TGTGCCAGCAGAGCACAGGGGGAGAGCTATGGCTACACCTTC. Its translation: CASRAQGESYGYTF.

There are a few counts of this clone. The chain couples TRBV5-1 to TRBJ1-5; D is undetermined. The CDR3 has 14 amino acids. The germline V gene encodes CDR1 SGHRS and CDR2 YFSETQ. V dropped 1 base and J dropped 2 bases, with 7 bases sitting between them. The CDR3 here is CASSLTPGNQPQHF. The CDR3 bases are TGCGCCAGCAGCTTGACCCCAGGCAATCAGCCCCAGCATTTT. The full variable domain, completed using reference TRBV5-1 and TRBJ1-5, is KAGVTQTPRYLIKTRGQQVTLSCSPISGHRSVSWYQQTPGQGLQFLFEYFSETQRNKGNFPGRFSGRQFSNSRSEMNVSTLELGDSALYLCASSLTPGNQPQHFGDGTRLSIL.

This chain joins TRBV5-5 and TRBJ2-1; no definite D call. V was pared by 3 bases and J by 4 bases, with 2 bases between. CDR3 size: 11 residues. Per the germline V gene, CDR1 is SGHKS and CDR2 is YYEKEE (reference sequence). CDR3 sequence: CASSSYNEQFF. The CDR3 DNA reads TGTGCCAGCAGCTCGTACAATGAGCAGTTCTTC. The full variable domain, completed using reference TRBV5-5 and TRBJ2-1, is DAGVTQSPTHLIKTRGQQVTLRCSPISGHKSVSWYQQVLGQGPQFIFQYYEKEERGRGNFPDRFSARQFPNYSSELNVNALLLGDSALYLCASSSYNEQFFGPGTRLTVL.

The rearrangement joins TRBV14 to TRBJ2-7; D call uncertain. The V end lost 3 bases, the J end lost 3 bases, and 6 bases lay between the germline ends. CDR1 and CDR2 from the germline V gene are SGHDN and FVKESK. This CDR3 is built from 12 residues. The CDR3 spells CASSHAVYEQYF. CDR3 nucleotides: TGTGCCAGCAGCCACGCAGTCTACGAGCAGTACTTC.

The rearrangement uses TRBV5-8 and TRBJ1-1; the D gene is possibly TRBD1 (5 bases). The CDR3 length is 15 residues. V gave up 0 bases and J gave up 1 base, with 10 bases separating them. Germline loops: CDR1 SGHTS, CDR2 YDEGEE. CDR3 DNA: TGTGCCAGCAGCTTGGGGGACTCCCCGAACACTGAAGCTTTCTTT. This translates into CASSLGDSPNTEAFF.

The gene calls are TRBV6-5 and TRBJ1-1; 7 nucleotides match TRBD1. Losses at the gene ends were 2 bases for V and 8 bases for J; bases not matched to a gene: 8. The CDR3 consists of 14 residues. CDR1 and CDR2 (germline): MNHEY, SVGAGI. As DNA, the CDR3 is TGTGCCAGCAGTTACGATCCAGGGGGACGGGAAGCTTTCTTT. Protein product: CASSYDPGGREAFF.

About this clone: Germline and junction disagree at one end, which may indicate a read error. V gene TRBV7-8 combines with J gene TRBJ1-4; TRBD1 matches 9 bases. This CDR3 has 14 residues. The germline V gene encodes CDR1 SGHVS and CDR2 FQNEAQ. Here the CDR3 reads CASSLDPGQGPLDF. DNA of the CDR3: TGTGCCAGCAGCTTAGATCCGGGACAGGGCCCCCTGGATTTT.